The 22 T cell receptor beta chains in this list originate from one sample, sequenced in a study of cytomegalovirus exposure and HLA in healthy donors (TCRdb year 2017). Library creation used the immunoSEQ multiplex PCR assay. For the multiplex PCR, a mixture combining 60 forward primers for TCR Vbeta segments and 13 reverse primers for TCR Jbeta segments was used. Imported from immuneACCESS, the table was reduced by TCRdb to in-frame sequences with V and J called. These copies leave out some clones; in studies compared against another copy, an unresolved V gene accounts for under half, and the cause of the remainder is not known. The sample table contains about 55,000 clones; only one count was recorded for 77% of them. The ten top clones hold about 2.3% of the sample. Sequencing input: PBMCs. These receptors were taken from a female donor in good health and CMV-seronegative.

The chain carries TRBV13 and TRBJ2-2; 8 bases agree with TRBD2. This CDR3 comprises 18 residues. Germline V gene sequence: CDR1 PRHDT, CDR2 FYEKMQ (reference sequence). Losses at the gene ends were 3 bases for V and 4 bases for J; bases not matched to a gene: 13. The CDR3 reads CASSLGAHSGMVTGELFF. The DNA of the CDR3 is TGTGCCAGCAGCTTGGGGGCCCATAGCGGGATGGTCACCGGGGAGCTGTTTTTT.

V usage is TRBV28 and J usage is TRBJ1-1; D is ambiguous. CDR3 length equals 15 residues. V was cut by 2 bases and J by 2 bases, with 12 bases left in between. The germline V gene has CDR1 MDHEN and CDR2 SYDVKM. The CDR3 DNA sequence: TGTGCCAGCAGTTTAGATTGGGCCCTAAACACTGAAGCTTTCTTT. Amino acids: CASSLDWALNTEAFF.

The J gene is TRBJ2-3, the V gene TRBV28; weak D call: TRBD2 (5 bases). The V end was cut by 7 bases, the J end by 4 bases, with 18 bases between. This CDR3 spans 15 amino acids. The V gene's germline CDR1 is MDHEN and CDR2 SYDVKM. Written as DNA, the CDR3 is TGTGCCAGCACCTCCCGTCGGGGATTTCCAGATACGCAGTATTTT. It encodes CASTSRRGFPDTQYF.

The V call is TRBV5-6, the J call TRBJ1-2, with D perhaps TRBD1 (6 bases). CDR3 size: 13 residues. Trimming stripped 2 bases from V and 5 bases from J, with 10 bases between. Germline V gives CDR1 SGHDT, CDR2 YYEEEE. CDR3 nucleotide sequence: TGTGCCAGCAGCTTAGGACAGATTTATGGCTACACCTTC. Translating gives CASSLGQIYGYTF.

This clone was seen only a few times. V usage is TRBV7-3 and J usage is TRBJ1-2; 8 nucleotides align to TRBD1. Germline CDR1 is SGHTA and CDR2 is FQGTGA. This CDR3 is built from 14 residues. Losses at the gene ends were 6 bases for V and 4 bases for J; bases not matched to a gene: 7. CDR3 in DNA: TGTGCCAGCAGTCTAGGCACAGGGGGCTATGGCTACACCTTC. Translation gives CASSLGTGGYGYTF.

V is TRBV4-2 and J is TRBJ2-1; D is unclear. Looked up from germline, CDR1 is LGHNA and CDR2 is YNFKEQ. V lost 7 bases and J 4 bases, leaving 11 bases between the germline ends. This CDR3 is built from 13 residues. CDR3 amino acids: CASTTEPYNEQFF. CDR3 in DNA: TGTGCCAGCACCACAGAGCCTTACAATGAGCAGTTCTTC.

V gene TRBV6-4 combines with J gene TRBJ1-2, with a weak D call TRBD1 (5 bases). Trimming took off 5 bases at V and 4 bases at J, with 11 bases between the two ends. Germline-derived CDR1 and CDR2 are MRHNA and SNTAGT. The CDR3 loop spans 13 amino acids. As DNA, the CDR3 is TGTGCCAGCAGTCCAGACAGTGGCTATGGCTACACCTTC. This gives the protein CASSPDSGYGYTF.

The chain links TRBV4-2 to TRBJ2-1; TRBD1 aligns across 9 bases. The ends lost 1 base at V and 8 bases at J; junction bases unmatched: 9. This CDR3 has 16 residues. Germline values: CDR1 LGHNA, CDR2 YNFKEQ. CDR3 sequence reads: CASSQGGGTGFDEQFF. The CDR3 DNA reads as TGTGCCAGCAGCCAAGGGGGGGGGACAGGGTTCGATGAGCAGTTCTTC.

The CDR3 loop reads CASSRGTYGYTF. The CDR3 DNA reads TGTGCCAGCAGTCGGGGGACCTATGGCTACACCTTC. The V and J genes are TRBV28 and TRBJ1-2; the D gene is possibly TRBD1 (5 bases). CDR3 length equals 12 residues. Trimming took off 5 bases at V and 4 bases at J, with 8 bases between the two ends. In germline, CDR1 is MDHEN, CDR2 SYDVKM.

This chain connects TRBV11-3 to TRBJ2-1, with 13 bases identical to TRBD2. The CDR3 runs to 19 residues. J gave up 7 bases and V 1 base, and 13 bases lay outside the gene matches. Germline lookup yields CDR1 SGHNT and CDR2 YENEEA. CDR3 protein: CASSLVSLAGGPVDNEQFF. The CDR3 DNA reads TGTGCCAGCAGCTTAGTCTCACTAGCGGGAGGGCCGGTGGATAATGAGCAGTTCTTC.

The chain recombines TRBV5-1 with TRBJ1-1, with D perhaps matching TRBD1 (5 bases). V was clipped by 1 base and J by 1 base, with 11 bases between them. The V gene's germline CDR1 is SGHRS and CDR2 YFSETQ. This CDR3 is built from 15 residues. This chain's CDR3 is CASSLRGFANTEAFF. For the CDR3, the DNA is TGCGCCAGCAGCTTGCGGGGGTTCGCGAACACTGAAGCTTTCTTT.

This clone has a single count. The chain has TRBV11-2 and TRBJ2-7; D not resolved. Trimming left V 5 bases short and J 1 base short, with 15 bases between. CDR3 size: 15 residues. Germline values: CDR1 SGHAT, CDR2 FQNNGV. In DNA form, the CDR3 reads TGTGCCAGCAGCCCTTCCCTGGAGTGGTCCTACGAGCAGTACTTC. Protein sequence: CASSPSLEWSYEQYF.

The chain combines TRBV28 with TRBJ2-1; 7 nucleotides match TRBD2. Germline V CDR1 and CDR2: MDHEN, SYDVKM. V was pared by 7 bases and J by 4 bases, with 13 bases of the junction left unmatched. The CDR3 sequence is 16 residues long. CDR3 region: CASTLIGASGYNEQFF. CDR3 DNA sequence: TGTGCCAGCACCCTGATAGGGGCTAGCGGTTACAATGAGCAGTTCTTC.

The chain joins TRBV7-9 to TRBJ1-1; the match to TRBD1 covers 9 bases. Losses at the gene ends were 5 bases for V and 5 bases for J; bases not matched to a gene: 6. This CDR3 is built from 14 residues. Looked up from germline, CDR1 is SEHNR and CDR2 is FQNEAQ (reference sequence). The CDR3 DNA reads TGTGCCAGCAGCCAACAGGGGGCGGGAACTGAAGCTTTCTTT. This sequence encodes CASSQQGAGTEAFF.

The V and J genes are TRBV28 and TRBJ2-3; D uncertain. With 4 bases removed from V and 0 bases from J, the gap between germline ends came to 5 bases. The CDR3 consists of 13 residues. Per germline, CDR1 MDHEN and CDR2 SYDVKM. CDR3 DNA sequence: TGTGCCAGCAGTTCGTTTAGCACAGATACGCAGTATTTT. It encodes CASSSFSTDTQYF.

This rearrangement joins TRBV28 to TRBJ2-3; 8 positions match TRBD1. This CDR3 spans 13 amino acids. Germline CDR1 reads MDHEN; CDR2 reads SYDVKM. V shed 2 bases, J shed 7 bases, and the junction held 2 bases outside the gene matches. Written as DNA, the CDR3 is TGTGCCAGCAGTTTACAGGGGGCGTATACGCAGTATTTT. Its translation: CASSLQGAYTQYF.

This chain joins TRBV21-1 and TRBJ2-7; the table calls TRBD1, which could not be checked here. TRBV21-1 is marked as a pseudogene. The CDR3 contains 16 residues. CDR3 DNA sequence: TGTGCCAGCAGCACCCGGAGCCAACAGGGGGAGGGGGAGCAGTACTTC. Its protein is CASSTRSQQGEGEQYF.

The genes are TRBV30 and TRBJ1-1; 7 bases agree with TRBD1. In germline, CDR1 is GTSNPN, CDR2 SVGIG (reference sequence). The ends lost 3 bases at V and 2 bases at J; junction bases unmatched: 6. The CDR3 spans 14 residues. CDR3 loop: CAWSPGTENTEAFF. DNA for the CDR3: TGTGCCTGGAGCCCCGGGACAGAAAACACTGAAGCTTTCTTT.

The chain uses TRBV4-3 and TRBJ2-2, with D possibly being TRBD2 (6 bases). Germline lookup yields CDR1 LGHNA and CDR2 YSLEER. V was shortened by 0 bases and J by 7 bases, with 9 bases between the two germline ends. CDR3 length equals 14 residues. The CDR3 nucleotides are TGCGCCAGCAGCCAAGAGGGAGGTATCGGGGAGCTGTTTTTT. Translation: CASSQEGGIGELFF.

The rearrangement uses TRBV7-8 and TRBJ1-1; D may be TRBD1 (5 bases). Per the germline V gene, CDR1 is SGHVS and CDR2 is FQNEAQ. V dropped 5 bases and J dropped 6 bases, with 22 bases sitting between them. There are 16 residues in the CDR3. The CDR3 is CASSRFRDSGISEAFF. Written as DNA, the CDR3 is TGTGCCAGCAGCCGATTTCGGGACTCAGGAATCTCTGAAGCTTTCTTT.

There are a few counts of this clone. This sequence joins TRBV25-1 and TRBJ2-5; D gene ambiguous. V shed 8 bases and J shed 0 bases, with 10 bases lying between them. This CDR3 is built from 13 residues. Germline V gene data show CDR1 as MGHDK and CDR2 as SYGVNS. CDR3 in amino acids: CASLLGDQETQYF. The CDR3 DNA is TGTGCCAGCCTCTTAGGAGACCAAGAGACCCAGTACTTC.

The genes are TRBV18 and TRBJ2-1; TRBD2 might be the D (6 bases). The CDR3 runs 14 residues. Trimming removed 4 bases from V and 7 bases from J, with 14 bases in between. CDR1 is KGHSH, CDR2 LQKENI, per germline. CDR3 DNA sequence: TGTGCCAGCTCACGACTAGTTGTCGTGAATGAGCAGTTCTTC. It yields the protein CASSRLVVVNEQFF.